This T cell receptor beta chain was found in a study of blood T cells in healthy people across ages. Germline V CDR1 and CDR2: SQVTM, ANQGSEA. The trim removed 3 bases at V and 6 bases at J, leaving 6 bases unmatched. This CDR3 spans 13 amino acids. In this sample, this clonotype turned up many times. The authors ran a second PCR of 7 to 11 cycles using a sample-barcoded 5' primer and a J-beta primer mix. TCRdb used MiXCR to reprocess the 5' RACE reads, holding one entry per CDR3 protein. The sample contains fewer than 700,000 distinct CDR3 sequences, around 48% of which appear only once. The sample was blood. The gene calls are TRBV29-1 and TRBJ2-7, with 9 bases aligning to TRBD2. This sequence originates from a man older than 75 in good health. The CDR3 bases are TGCAGCGTTGATCGTAGCGGGAGAGGCGAGCAGTACTTC. This translates into CSVDRSGRGEQYF.